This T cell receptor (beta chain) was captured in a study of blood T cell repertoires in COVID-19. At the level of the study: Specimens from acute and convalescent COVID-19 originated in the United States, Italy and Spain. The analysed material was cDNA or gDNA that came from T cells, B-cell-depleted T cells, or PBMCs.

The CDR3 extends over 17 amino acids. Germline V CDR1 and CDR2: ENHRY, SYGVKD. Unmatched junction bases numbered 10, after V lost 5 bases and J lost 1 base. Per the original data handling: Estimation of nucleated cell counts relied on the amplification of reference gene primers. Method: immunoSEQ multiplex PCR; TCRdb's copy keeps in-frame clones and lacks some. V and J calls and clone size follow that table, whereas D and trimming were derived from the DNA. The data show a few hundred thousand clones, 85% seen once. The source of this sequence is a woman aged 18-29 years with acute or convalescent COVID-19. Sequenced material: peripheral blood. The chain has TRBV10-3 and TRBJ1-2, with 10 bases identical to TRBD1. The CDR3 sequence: CAISPTLGTGVNYGYTF. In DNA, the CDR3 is TGTGCCATCAGTCCTACCCTAGGGACAGGGGTTAACTATGGCTACACCTTC.